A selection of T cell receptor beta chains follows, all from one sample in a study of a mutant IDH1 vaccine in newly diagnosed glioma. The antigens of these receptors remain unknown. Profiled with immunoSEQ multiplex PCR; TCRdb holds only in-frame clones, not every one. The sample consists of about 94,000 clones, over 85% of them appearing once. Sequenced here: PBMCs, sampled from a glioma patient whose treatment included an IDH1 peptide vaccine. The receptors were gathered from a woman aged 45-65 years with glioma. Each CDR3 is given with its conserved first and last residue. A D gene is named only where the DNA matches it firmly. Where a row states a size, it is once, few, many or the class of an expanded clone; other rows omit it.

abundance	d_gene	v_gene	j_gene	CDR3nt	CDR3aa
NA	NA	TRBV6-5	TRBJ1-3	TGTGCCAGCAGTTACTCGGCGCTATCTGGAAACACCATATATTTT	CASSYSALSGNTIYF
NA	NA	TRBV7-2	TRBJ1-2	TGTGCCAGCAGCTTAGCACAGGAGGGCTACACCTTC	CASSLAQEGYTF
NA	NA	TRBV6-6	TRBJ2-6	TGTGCCAGCAGTCCGGTGGCCTCTGGGGCCAACGTCCTGACTTTC	CASSPVASGANVLTF
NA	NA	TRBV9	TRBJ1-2	TGTGCCAGCAGCGAAACCAACAGGGCCCTAGGCTATGGCTACACCTTC	CASSETNRALGYGYTF
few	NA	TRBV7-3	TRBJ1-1	TGTGCCAGCAGCTTAACGTCAGGGACAACTGAAGCTTTCTTT	CASSLTSGTTEAFF
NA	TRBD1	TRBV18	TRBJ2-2	TGTGCCAGCTCACCATCCCCGGGACAGGGGACCGGGGAGCTGTTTTTT	CASSPSPGQGTGELFF
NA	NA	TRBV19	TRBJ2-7	TGTGCCAGTAGTACGTCCGCCGGATACGGAATCTCCTACGAGCAGTACTTC	CASSTSAGYGISYEQYF
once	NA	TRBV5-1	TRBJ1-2	TGCGCCAGCAGCTGCGACCCAGGCTACACCTTC	CASSCDPGYTF
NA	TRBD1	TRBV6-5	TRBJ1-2	TGTGCCAGCAGCCACCCCCGACAGGGGAGCTATGGCTACACCTTC	CASSHPRQGSYGYTF
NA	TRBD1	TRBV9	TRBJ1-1	TGTGCCAGCAGCACCGGGACAGCAGATAACACTGAAGCTTTCTTT	CASSTGTADNTEAFF
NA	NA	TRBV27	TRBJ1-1	TGTGCCAGCAGTGAATACGGGTCCTACACTGAAGCTTTCTTT	CASSEYGSYTEAFF
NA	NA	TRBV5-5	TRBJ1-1	TGTGCCAGCAGCTTGGCCGTACTGAGGGGCACTGAAGCTTTCTTT	CASSLAVLRGTEAFF